The text below deals with one T cell receptor beta chain. Its antigen remains undetermined. The sample holds no much larger clone one base away, and base qualities are not on file. This sample was included in a study of blood T cell repertoires in COVID-19 (TCRdb year 2020). For the study in its entirety: Collaborator samples came from the United States, Italy and Spain and covered acute and convalescent phases of COVID-19. A de-identified subject ID, COVID-19 status, age in years and sex were almost always included in the sample metadata. The samples were drawn from two sources: the first 160 participants of the ongoing ImmuneRACE study, and 1,254 subjects contributed by 6 global collaborators. HLA class I and class II types, where available, came from metadata supplied by the sample provider rather than from assay-based typing. Deeply sampled blood TCRbeta repertoires from subjects exposed to, actively infected with, or recovered from COVID-19 were included in the dataset. A freely available public database, intended as a resource for researchers studying the immune response to SARS-CoV-2, is where the repertoires were released. The prospective study material was composed of cDNA or gDNA derived from T cells, B-cell-depleted T cells, or PBMCs.

Each collaborating institution followed its own protocols to collect whole blood in K2EDTA tubes. Collaborator samples were shipped for TCRbeta analysis as frozen whole blood, isolated PBMCs, or DNA extracted from either sample type. On the study overall, not on this receptor specifically: The quantity of clinical and demographic metadata differed by source and by participant and was supplied without curation.

The immunoSEQ Assay, a bias-controlled multiplex PCR, was used to amplify TCRbeta CDR3 regions from genomic DNA. In the source study's methods: Nucleated cell counts per sample were estimated from amplification of reference gene primers within the assay. To quantify the absolute abundance of each unique TCRbeta CDR3 rearrangement, sequence reads were collapsed and filtered. For each sample, productive Simpson clonality was calculated as the square root of Simpson's diversity index over productive rearrangements. TCRdb carries this immuneACCESS record with in-frame sequences only. Its versions omit some clonotypes, under half of them owing to an unresolved V gene in the studies checked, with the rest unexplained. V and J calls and clone size follow that table, whereas D and trimming were derived from the DNA. This sample comprises roughly 300,000 clones, around 86% of them detected only once. The ten largest clones add up to over 2.5% of the sample.

CDR1 SGHAT and CDR2 FQDESV were looked up in the germline V gene (reference sequence). Inclusive of the bounding cysteine and phenylalanine, the CDR3 is 14 residues long. Only the CDR3 part of the read is kept: 42 bases, read in frame from the first base. At the junction V is shortened by 5 bases and J by 6 bases; bases outside the gene matches: 4. Sample: peripheral blood. This clonotype was obtained from a woman between 55 and 75 years old with active or convalescent COVID-19. The receptor chain draws on TRBV11-1 and TRBJ2-1; 10 central nucleotides agree with TRBD1. The CDR3 protein: CASSPWTGGNEQFF. DNA sequence: TGTGCCAGCAGCCCCTGGACAGGGGGCAATGAGCAGTTCTTC.